The present TCR beta chain was sequenced within a study of graft-versus-host responses after intestinal transplantation. Study context: Multivisceral, liver-intestinal, or isolated intestinal grafts went to recipients. Recipients uniformly received anti-thymocyte globulin induction, followed by tacrolimus and steroids for roughly three years. Study results and caveats: Recipient marrow held GvH clones, some first seen in ileum or blood.

The repertoire was sequenced with immunoSEQ multiplex PCR; TCRdb's copy has only in-frame clones and lacks some. The top ten clones hold 7.6% of a sample with approximately 90,000 clones, around 93% of them seen once. Points on this clone: Its antigen is not identified.

The receptor was derived from a human donor who was the organ donor for an intestinal transplant. This specimen consisted of unstimulated CD8+ T cells sorted from spleen or lymph node cells, obtained before transplant.

CDR3 nucleotide sequence: TGTGCCAGCAGCGTAGCTTATGGTCCGGGTAGCGGGGGTGAGCAGTACTTC. Amino acids: CASSVAYGPGSGGEQYF. V gene TRBV9 combines with J gene TRBJ2-7, with 9 bases fitting TRBD2. This CDR3 contains 17 residues. Germline V gives CDR1 SGDLS, CDR2 YYNGEE. J lost 7 bases, V lost 0 bases, and 14 bases had no gene match.